Only one count was recorded for the clone carrying this TCR beta chain. Its antigen is currently unknown. This record belongs to a study of cytomegalovirus exposure and HLA in healthy donors. Regarding the study as a whole: In a later analysis, TCR beta V- and J-gene trimming showed a link to a missense DCLRE1C variant. Compared with the roughly 670-donor mean, an Asian-associated ancestry cluster reportedly had fewer N-insertions, according to a later analysis.

V shed 3 bases, J shed 3 bases, and the junction held 11 bases outside the gene matches. CDR1 is LNHDA and CDR2 is SQIVND in the germline V gene (reference sequence). The length of the CDR3 is 18 residues. PCR amplification relied on 60 Vbeta primers (plus 13 Jbeta primers). Repertoires were generated with immunoSEQ multiplex PCR, while TCRdb's copy carries only in-frame clones and drops some. The table records about 150,000 clones, around 80% of them present only once. The rearrangement uses TRBV19 and TRBJ2-1; 10 bases line up with TRBD2. This sequence originates from a male donor in good health and CMV-seropositive. Sequenced sample: PBMCs. The CDR3 coding sequence is TGTGCCAGTAGTATCGTGGGAGCGGGAGGGCCGGGCTACAATGAGCAGTTCTTC. It encodes CASSIVGAGGPGYNEQFF. The whole variable domain, remainder taken from reference TRBV19 and TRBJ2-1, is DGGITQSPKYLFRKEGQNVTLSCEQNLNHDAMYWYRQDPGQGLRLIYYSQIVNDFQKGDIAEGYSVSREKKESFPLTVTSAQKNPTAFYLCASSIVGAGGPGYNEQFFGPGTRLTVL.